A selection of T cell receptor beta chains follows, all from one sample in a study of CD8+ T cells in alopecia areata. TCRdb's copy holds only in-frame clones and misses some; the assay was immunoSEQ multiplex PCR. This table has roughly 190,000 clones, approximately 60% appearing once. The sample was CD4+ T cells sorted from blood, taken at week 4, from a patient treated with tofacitinib. The receptors originated from a human donor with alopecia areata. CDR3s include the opening cysteine and the closing phenylalanine or tryptophan. Fields, in order: J gene, clone size, V gene, D gene, CDR3 DNA, CDR3 protein. D genes are given only for firm matches. A row's size may be missing; if present it is once, few, many or a size class.

>TRBJ2-7|-|TRBV2|-
TGTGCCAGCATGGCGACCGTCAGGTTTGGGGAGCAGTACTTC
CASMATVRFGEQYF
>TRBJ1-1|-|TRBV29-1|-
TGCAGCGTTGGAGTGGCCCGGGACACTGAAGCTTTCTTT
CSVGVARDTEAFF
>TRBJ2-7|few|TRBV18|-
TGTGCCAGCTCCCCGGAGGCAGGAACCTACGAGCAGTACTTC
CASSPEAGTYEQYF
>TRBJ2-1|-|TRBV9|TRBD2
TGTGCCAGCAGCGTAGCGACTAGCGGGGGGAACAATGAGCAGTTCTTC
CASSVATSGGNNEQFF
>TRBJ1-1|few|TRBV5-1|-
TGCGCCAGCAGCTGGAAGGACGGAGGAGGAATCACTGAAGCTTTCTTT
CASSWKDGGGITEAFF
>TRBJ2-7|-|TRBV27|-
TGTGCCAGCAGTTTAAGGCGCCAGGCTGTAGAGCAGTACTTC
CASSLRRQAVEQYF
>TRBJ2-1|-|TRBV30|-
TGTGCCTGGTCACCAGGACATGAGCAGTTCTTC
CAWSPGHEQFF
>TRBJ1-4|-|TRBV5-1|-
TGCGCCAGCAGCTTGGAACTAGGACGCGAAAAACTGTTTTTT
CASSLELGREKLFF
>TRBJ2-1|-|TRBV30|-
TGTGCCTGGAGTGAGACGGGGGGCACCTACAATGAGCAGTTCTTC
CAWSETGGTYNEQFF
>TRBJ2-2|few|TRBV4-1|-
TGCGCCAGCAGCCCGAAAATGACGAGGGGGATCGGGGAGCTGTTTTTT
CASSPKMTRGIGELFF
>TRBJ2-6|-|TRBV7-2|-
TGTGCCAGCAGCGTCGACACTTCCCACGTCCTGACTTTC
CASSVDTSHVLTF
>TRBJ2-5|few|TRBV29-1|-
TGCAGCGTTGTAGGAGGGCGGGGAGAGACCCAGTACTTC
CSVVGGRGETQYF
>TRBJ2-5|-|TRBV20-1|-
TGCAGTGCTGGAGACCTGACCCAGTACTTC
CSAGDLTQYF
>TRBJ1-1|few|TRBV29-1|-
TGCAGCGCTTCGACGGGGAACACTGAAGCTTTCTTT
CSASTGNTEAFF
>TRBJ2-3|-|TRBV15|-
TGTGCCACCAGCAGAGAGGGAAAGGGGCAGTATTTT
CATSREGKGQYF
>TRBJ2-5|-|TRBV5-6|-
TGTGCCAGCAGCTTGGGTTTTGGGGGATCAGGGCAAGAGACCCAGTACTTC
CASSLGFGGSGQETQYF
>TRBJ2-1|-|TRBV7-2|TRBD2
TGTGCCAGCAGCCCCGAGCGCGGGGAGGGTGAGCAGTTCTTC
CASSPERGEGEQFF
>TRBJ1-5|few|TRBV6-6|-
TGTGCCAGCAAATCAGGTACCGGACCGGACAATCAGCCCCAGCATTTT
CASKSGTGPDNQPQHF
>TRBJ1-1|few|TRBV29-1|-
TGCAGCGCCACAGGCTTCGGATCCACTGAAGCTTTCTTT
CSATGFGSTEAFF
>TRBJ1-3|-|TRBV30|-
TGTGCCTGGAGTGTTCTAGGGTCTGGAAACACCATATATTTT
CAWSVLGSGNTIYF
>TRBJ1-1|-|TRBV29-1|TRBD1
TGCAGCGTTGCCACAGGGGGAATTGGCACTGAAGCTTTCTTT
CSVATGGIGTEAFF
>TRBJ2-3|-|TRBV4-3|-
TGCGCCAGCAGCCAATATCAGGATACGCAGTATTTT
CASSQYQDTQYF
>TRBJ2-3|-|TRBV28|-
TGTGCCAGCAGTCCGACTCATCCGACAGATACGCAGTATTTT
CASSPTHPTDTQYF
>TRBJ2-3|-|TRBV7-2|TRBD2
TGTGCCAGCAGCTTTGCGGGGGAGGGCACAGATACGCAGTATTTT
CASSFAGEGTDTQYF
>TRBJ2-7|-|TRBV27|-
TGTGCCAGCAGCCCACCGGGACCCAGAGCACACGAGCAGTACTTC
CASSPPGPRAHEQYF
>TRBJ1-3|few|TRBV6-1|-
TGTGCCAGCAGGATAGACAACTCTGGAAACACCATATATTTT
CASRIDNSGNTIYF
>TRBJ2-5|once|TRBV4-1|TRBD2
TGCGCCAGCAGCCCCCTCCCCAGGCGTACTCGGGGGGAACAAGAGACCCAGTACTTC
CASSPLPRRTRGEQETQYF
>TRBJ2-1|-|TRBV5-6|TRBD1
TGTGCCAGCAGCGGTACAGGGGAGCCTTACAATGAGCAGTTCTTC
CASSGTGEPYNEQFF
>TRBJ2-7|once|TRBV7-9|-
TGTGCCAGCAGCCTCTCCTACGAGCAGTACTTC
CASSLSYEQYF
>TRBJ1-2|-|TRBV27|-
TGTGCCAGCAGTAACCCCGGGACGGTCTATGGCTACACCTTC
CASSNPGTVYGYTF
>TRBJ2-1|-|TRBV30|-
TGTGCCTGGAGTGTAATAGGGAGTGGCTACTCACCATACAATGAGCAGTTCTTC
CAWSVIGSGYSPYNEQFF
>TRBJ2-3|-|TRBV28|-
TGTGCCAGCAGACGAGCTAGCCGCTATAGCACAGATACGCAGTATTTT
CASRRASRYSTDTQYF
>TRBJ2-6|-|TRBV4-3|-
TGCGCCAGCAGCCCCCCGCTGGGTTTTGGGTCTGGGGCCAACGTCCTGACTTTC
CASSPPLGFGSGANVLTF
>TRBJ2-6|few|TRBV4-1|-
TGCGCCAGCAGCCAAGACGGCCCACTGTTAGTCTCTGGGGCCAACGTCCTGACTTTC
CASSQDGPLLVSGANVLTF
>TRBJ2-7|-|TRBV30|-
TGTGCCTGGAGTGGACAGGTTATCTACGAGCAGTACTTC
CAWSGQVIYEQYF
>TRBJ2-3|-|TRBV9|-
TGTGCCAGCAAAGCGGATACGCAGTATTTT
CASKADTQYF
>TRBJ1-2|-|TRBV27|-
TGTGCCAGCAGTTTGGCGGGATACTATGGCTACACCTTC
CASSLAGYYGYTF
>TRBJ2-2|-|TRBV7-8|-
TGTGCCAGCAGACAGGACGCGAACACCGGGGAGCTGTTTTTT
CASRQDANTGELFF
>TRBJ2-6|-|TRBV14|-
TGTGCCAGCAGCCAAGATTTAAGGGGGTCCAACGTCCTGACTTTC
CASSQDLRGSNVLTF
>TRBJ1-5|few|TRBV10-3|-
TGTGCCATCAGTGAGCGGGATAATCAGCCCCAGCATTTT
CAISERDNQPQHF
>TRBJ1-2|-|TRBV4-1|-
TGCGCCAGCCAACAGGGTGACTATGGCTACACCTTC
CASQQGDYGYTF
>TRBJ1-1|-|TRBV5-1|-
TGCGCCAGCAGCTTGGGGCTGGGTGTCCCGAACACTGAAGCTTTCTTT
CASSLGLGVPNTEAFF
>TRBJ2-7|few|TRBV7-2|TRBD2
TGTGCCAGCAGCTTACAACGGGGGGGCCACGAGCAGTACTTC
CASSLQRGGHEQYF
>TRBJ1-2|-|TRBV29-1|-
TGCACCCTGCCCCGTGGCTACACCTTC
CTLPRGYTF
>TRBJ2-7|-|TRBV29-1|TRBD2
TGCAGCGTTGGGGGGAGGGAATACGAGCAGTACTTC
CSVGGREYEQYF
>TRBJ2-2|few|TRBV5-4|TRBD1
TGTGCCAGCAGCTTGGCCGGGACAGCGAACACCGGGGAGCTGTTTTTT
CASSLAGTANTGELFF
>TRBJ1-1|-|TRBV7-6|-
TGTGCCAGCAGCCCGCGCCCTGTAGTGAACACTGAAGCTTTCTTT
CASSPRPVVNTEAFF
>TRBJ2-3|-|TRBV6-6|-
TGTGCCAGCAGTCGGGGATACCTTGGAGGGGGAGATACGCAGTATTTT
CASSRGYLGGGDTQYF
>TRBJ1-4|-|TRBV4-1|-
TGCGCCAGCAGCCAAGTCGGGACGGCCTCCGAAAAACTGTTTTTT
CASSQVGTASEKLFF